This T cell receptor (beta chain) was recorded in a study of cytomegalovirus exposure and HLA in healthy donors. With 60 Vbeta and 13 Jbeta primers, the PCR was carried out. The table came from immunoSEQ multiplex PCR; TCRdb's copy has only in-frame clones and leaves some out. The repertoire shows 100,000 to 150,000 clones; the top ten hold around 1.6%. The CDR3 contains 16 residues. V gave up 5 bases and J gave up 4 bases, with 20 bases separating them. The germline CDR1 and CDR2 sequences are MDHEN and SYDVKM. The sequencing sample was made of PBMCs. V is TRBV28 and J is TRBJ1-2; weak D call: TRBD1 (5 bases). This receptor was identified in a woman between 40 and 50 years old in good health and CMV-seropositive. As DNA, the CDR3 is TGTGCCAGCAGTCCAGCTTTCTCAGGGCTCGTCTATGGCTACACCTTC. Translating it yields CASSPAFSGLVYGYTF.